This T cell receptor (beta chain) came from a study of regulatory T cells in long-lasting Graves disease. Indicated time point: persistent/refractory GD, antithyroid drugs over 5 years with positive TRAb. PBMC-derived RNA was used for the TCR library. Each of the patients was recruited from an endocrinology department situated in Xi'an, China. HTBI primers from iRepertoire and Arm-PCR of CDR3 regions yielded the TCR beta libraries. Via MiXCR, TCRdb re-called the multiplex PCR reads, giving one row per CDR3 protein. This table holds nearly 350,000 distinct CDR3 sequences, about 20% found once. Germline loops: CDR1 SGHKS, CDR2 YYEKEE (reference sequence). The CDR3 length is 13 residues. Trimming removed 0 bases at V and 3 bases at J, with 6 bases between.

This clonotype was obtained from a female donor with Graves disease. This chain uses TRBV5-5 with TRBJ1-2, with D unclear. The sequenced sample was peripheral blood mononuclear cells (PBMCs), obtained when the disease was refractory, from a patient treated with antithyroid drugs. CDR3: CASSLALDYGYTF. CDR3 bases: TGTGCCAGCAGCTTGGCCCTCGACTATGGCTACACCTTC.